These 5 T cell receptor beta chains were sequenced from one sample in a study of regulatory T cells in long-lasting Graves disease. Construction of the TCR beta libraries employed iRepertoire HTBI primers in conjunction with Arm-PCR of CDR3 regions. TCRdb ran MiXCR on the multiplex PCR reads and lists one entry per CDR3 protein. The sample holds approximately 440,000 distinct CDR3 sequences, 23% seen once. Time point reported: persistent/refractory GD, antithyroid drugs over 5 years with positive TRAb. After RNA was extracted from PBMCs, the TCR library was made from it. The sequencing here drew on peripheral blood mononuclear cells (PBMCs), taken when the disease was refractory, from a patient treated with antithyroid drugs. All receptors come from a female donor with Graves disease.

This clonotype was observed many times. The V call is TRBV12-3 or TRBV12-4, the J call TRBJ2-7; TRBD1 agrees at 7 bases. The CDR3 loop spans 15 amino acids. Trimming removed 5 bases from V and 2 bases from J; junction bases left unmatched: 9. CDR3 sequence reads: CASSNRDSPAYEQYF. CDR3 nucleotide sequence: TGTGCCAGCAGTAACCGGGACAGCCCAGCCTACGAGCAGTACTTC.

This clonotype was counted at least ten times. This chain connects TRBV28 to TRBJ1-2; D might be TRBD1 (6 bases). The germline CDR1 and CDR2 sequences are MDHEN and SYDVKM. The CDR3 length is 12 residues. The V end lost 7 bases, the J end lost 3 bases, and 9 bases lay between the germline ends. The CDR3 region is CASMGQDYGYTF. For the CDR3, the DNA is TGTGCCAGCATGGGACAAGACTATGGCTACACCTTC.

This clonotype was picked up a small number of times. The chain uses TRBV30 and TRBJ1-1, with D perhaps TRBD1 (5 bases). V was shortened by 3 bases and J by 0 bases, with 14 bases between the two germline ends. CDR3 size: 15 residues. Germline assignment: CDR1 GTSNPN and CDR2 SVGIG (reference sequence). This CDR3 is CAWRGVGRLNTEAFF. The CDR3 DNA reads as TGTGCCTGGAGGGGGGTTGGACGTCTGAACACTGAAGCTTTCTTT. The whole variable domain, remainder taken from reference TRBV30 and TRBJ1-1, is SQTIHQWPATLVQPVGSPLSLECTVEGTSNPNLYWYRQAAGRGLQLLFYSVGIGQISSEVPQNLSASRPQDRQFILSSKKLLLSDSGFYLCAWRGVGRLNTEAFFGQGTRLTVV.

This clonotype was recorded many times. This chain joins TRBV27 and TRBJ2-5; no definite D call. The germline V gene has CDR1 MNHEY and CDR2 SMNVEV (reference sequence). Deletions cut 0 bases from V and 5 bases from J, with 10 bases between. The CDR3 covers 14 residues. CDR3 sequence (DNA): TGTGCCAGCAGTTTATCCCCTTGGGGTGAGACCCAGTACTTC. Translation: CASSLSPWGETQYF.

This clonotype was observed a handful of times. The chain is built from TRBV5-1 and TRBJ2-6; TRBD1 aligns across 8 bases. The V segment lost 4 bases and the J segment 0 bases; nucleotides outside the gene matches: 9. This CDR3 spans 18 amino acids. Germline V lookup: CDR1 SGHRS, CDR2 YFSETQ. The CDR3 bases are TGCGCCAGCAGCGGACAGGGAGGTATCCTCTCTGGGGCCAACGTCCTGACTTTC. Amino acid sequence: CASSGQGGILSGANVLTF.